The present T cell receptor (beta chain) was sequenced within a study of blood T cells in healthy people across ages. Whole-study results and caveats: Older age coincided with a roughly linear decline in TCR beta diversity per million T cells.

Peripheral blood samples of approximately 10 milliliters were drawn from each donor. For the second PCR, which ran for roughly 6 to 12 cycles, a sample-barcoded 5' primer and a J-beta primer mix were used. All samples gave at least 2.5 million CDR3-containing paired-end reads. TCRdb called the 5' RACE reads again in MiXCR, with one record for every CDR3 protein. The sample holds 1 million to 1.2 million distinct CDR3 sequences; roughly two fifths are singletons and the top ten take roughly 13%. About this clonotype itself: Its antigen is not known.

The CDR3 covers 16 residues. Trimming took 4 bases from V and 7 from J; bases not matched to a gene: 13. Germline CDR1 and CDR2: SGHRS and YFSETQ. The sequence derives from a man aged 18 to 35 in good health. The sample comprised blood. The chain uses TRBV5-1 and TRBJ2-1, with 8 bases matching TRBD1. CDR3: CASSPYRDRRENEQFF. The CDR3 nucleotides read TGCGCCAGCAGCCCATACCGGGACAGGAGGGAGAATGAGCAGTTCTTC. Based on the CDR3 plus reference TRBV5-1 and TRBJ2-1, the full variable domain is KAGVTQTPRYLIKTRGQQVTLSCSPISGHRSVSWYQQTPGQGLQFLFEYFSETQRNKGNFPGRFSGRQFSNSRSEMNVSTLELGDSALYLCASSPYRDRRENEQFFGPGTRLTVL.